The 25 T cell receptor beta chains in this list originate from one sample, sequenced in a study of cytomegalovirus exposure and HLA in healthy donors. PCR employed 60 Vbeta and 13 Jbeta primers. The method was immunoSEQ multiplex PCR; TCRdb's version includes in-frame clones alone and lacks a portion of them. The table has 100,000 to 120,000 clones, around 75% seen once. What was sequenced was PBMCs. The source is a man aged 25-45 years in good health and CMV-seronegative.

The genes are TRBV6-5 and TRBJ1-3; D unresolved. Germline CDR1 is MNHEY and CDR2 is SVGAGI. V was pared by 6 bases and J by 3 bases, with 9 bases between. The CDR3 totals 13 residues. The CDR3 spells CASRSEGGNTIYF. DNA of the CDR3: TGTGCCAGCAGATCGGAGGGTGGAAACACCATATATTTT.

This sequence joins TRBV5-4 and TRBJ2-7; a weak D match, TRBD2 (5 bases). Germline lookup yields CDR1 SGHNT and CDR2 YYREEE (reference sequence). The CDR3 length is 15 residues. The V gene lost 0 bases and the J gene lost 0 bases, with 10 bases spanning the gap. Here the CDR3 reads CASSLAGVTSYEQYF. As DNA, the CDR3 is TGTGCCAGCAGCTTGGCCGGGGTTACCTCCTACGAGCAGTACTTC.

The rearrangement links TRBV5-8 to TRBJ2-2; D is uncertain. Trimming removed 0 bases from V and 6 bases from J, with 6 bases in between. Germline CDR1 and CDR2: SGHTS and YDEGEE. The CDR3 spans 13 residues. CDR3 in DNA: TGTGCCAGCAGCTTGGAGCTCTCCGGGGAGCTGTTTTTT. This encodes CASSLELSGELFF. The full variable domain, rest sourced from reference TRBV5-8 and TRBJ2-2, is EAGVTQSPTHLIKTRGQQATLRCSPISGHTSVYWYQQALGLGLQFLLWYDEGEERNRGNFPPRFSGRQFPNYSSELNVNALELEDSALYLCASSLELSGELFFGEGSRLTVL.

This clone was seen a handful of times. V usage is TRBV28 and J usage is TRBJ2-1; the match to TRBD2 covers 7 bases. The V segment lost 6 bases and the J segment 9 bases; nucleotides outside the gene matches: 17. Per germline, CDR1 MDHEN and CDR2 SYDVKM. The CDR3 sequence is 16 residues long. The DNA of the CDR3 is TGTGCCAGCAGAGAGCCCAAACTAGCGCCCTGGAGTGAGCAGTTCTTC. This codes for CASREPKLAPWSEQFF. The variable domain in full, completed from reference TRBV28 and TRBJ2-1, reads DVKVTQSSRYLVKRTGEKVFLECVQDMDHENMFWYRQDPGLGLRLIYFSYDVKMKEKGDIPEGYSVSREKKERFSLILESASTNQTSMYLCASREPKLAPWSEQFFGPGTRLTVL.

The chain is built from TRBV10-3 and TRBJ2-1; the D is unclear. Trimming removed 8 bases at V and 4 bases at J, with 6 bases between. CDR1 ENHRY and CDR2 SYGVKD come from the germline V gene. The CDR3 is made up of 11 amino acids. This chain's CDR3 is CAIAAYNEQFF. Written as DNA, the CDR3 is TGTGCCATCGCTGCGTACAATGAGCAGTTCTTC.

V usage is TRBV5-4 and J usage is TRBJ2-3; 9 bases align to TRBD2. The CDR3 is made up of 16 amino acids. The V segment lost 3 bases and the J segment 4 bases; nucleotides outside the gene matches: 9. CDR1 SGHNT and CDR2 YYREEE come from the germline V gene (reference sequence). This chain's CDR3 is CASSWRRGGRADTQYF. DNA for the CDR3: TGTGCCAGCAGCTGGAGGCGGGGGGGTAGGGCAGATACGCAGTATTTT. The full variable domain, completed using reference TRBV5-4 and TRBJ2-3, is ETGVTQSPTHLIKTRGQQVTLRCSSQSGHNTVSWYQQALGQGPQFIFQYYREEENGRGNFPPRFSGLQFPNYSSELNVNALELDDSALYLCASSWRRGGRADTQYFGPGTRLTVL.

Concerning this clone itself: A read error may produce the germline difference seen at one junction end. DNA for the CDR3: TGTTCCAGCAGCTACGGGGGTTTGGAGACCCAGTACTTC. It is translated as CSSSYGGLETQYF. This chain links TRBV7-9 with TRBJ2-5, with a possible D match to TRBD2 (6 bases). Germline V CDR1 and CDR2: SEHNR, FQNEAQ (reference sequence). The CDR3 is 13 amino acids. The full variable domain, with the rest looked up from reference TRBV7-9 and TRBJ2-5, is DTGVSQNPRHKITKRGQNVTFRCDPISEHNRLYWYRQTLGQGPEFLTYFQNEAQLEKSRLLSDRFSAERPKGSFSTLEIQRTEQGDSAMYLCSSSYGGLETQYFGPGTRLLVL.

V is TRBV27 and J is TRBJ2-7; a weak D match, TRBD2 (6 bases). The germline CDR1 and CDR2 sequences are MNHEY and SMNVEV (reference sequence). This CDR3 spans 13 amino acids. V gave up 3 bases and J gave up 5 bases, with 11 bases separating them. This chain's CDR3 is CASSFRRANEQYF. The CDR3 nucleotides are TGTGCCAGCAGTTTTCGGAGGGCGAACGAGCAGTACTTC.

This clone appeared once. The chain links TRBV4-3 to TRBJ1-3; 9 bases fit TRBD1. Trimming cost V 4 bases and J 2 bases; bases outside gene matches: 0. The germline V gene has CDR1 LGHNA and CDR2 YSLEER. The CDR3 contains 14 residues. CDR3: CASSRTGAGNTIYF. CDR3 bases: TGCGCCAGCAGCCGGACAGGGGCTGGAAACACCATATATTTT.

This clone has a handful of counts. The rearrangement links TRBV5-1 to TRBJ2-7, with TRBD1 matching over 9 bases. The CDR3 has 14 residues. Germline CDR1 is SGHRS and CDR2 is YFSETQ. The V segment lost 6 bases and the J segment 5 bases; nucleotides outside the gene matches: 9. The DNA for the CDR3 is TGCGCCAGCAACTCCGGACAGGGGAGCCACGAGCAGTACTTC. It codes for CASNSGQGSHEQYF.

Regarding this clone: Other DNA sequences from this sample encode an identical CDR3 as well. V gene TRBV5-6 combines with J gene TRBJ1-2; 7 positions agree with TRBD1. The germline CDR1 and CDR2 sequences are SGHDT and YYEEEE. The ends lost 4 bases at V and 6 bases at J; junction bases unmatched: 21. The CDR3 is 18 residues long. This CDR3 reads CASSIAGTAEQYIDGYTF. CDR3 nucleotides: TGTGCCAGCAGCATCGCCGGGACAGCTGAACAATATATTGATGGCTACACCTTC. The full variable domain, with the rest looked up from reference TRBV5-6 and TRBJ1-2, is DAGVTQSPTHLIKTRGQQVTLRCSPKSGHDTVSWYQQALGQGPQFIFQYYEEEERQRGNFPDRFSGHQFPNYSSELNVNALLLGDSALYLCASSIAGTAEQYIDGYTFGSGTRLTVV.

This clone has only a few counts. The chain employs TRBV28 and TRBJ1-5; weak D call: TRBD1 (5 bases). This CDR3 spans 12 amino acids. Germline V CDR1 and CDR2: MDHEN, SYDVKM. Trimming pared 8 bases from V and 5 bases from J, leaving 10 bases between. The CDR3 coding sequence is TGTGCCAGCGCACCGGGGGATCAGCCCCAGCATTTT. Encoded protein: CASAPGDQPQHF. The whole variable domain, remainder taken from reference TRBV28 and TRBJ1-5, is DVKVTQSSRYLVKRTGEKVFLECVQDMDHENMFWYRQDPGLGLRLIYFSYDVKMKEKGDIPEGYSVSREKKERFSLILESASTNQTSMYLCASAPGDQPQHFGDGTRLSIL.

This sequence joins TRBV25-1 and TRBJ1-1; D perhaps matches TRBD1 (5 bases). There are 15 residues in the CDR3. Germline values: CDR1 MGHDK, CDR2 SYGVNS. V was pared by 3 bases and J by 1 base, with 12 bases between. CDR3: CASSEWGRGNTEAFF. The DNA for the CDR3 is TGTGCCAGCAGTGAGTGGGGGAGGGGGAACACTGAAGCTTTCTTT.

Judged by abundance, this clone is large. The chain employs TRBV6-6 and TRBJ2-3; 7 bases line up with TRBD2. The CDR3 is made up of 16 amino acids. Trimming at V came to 4 bases and at J to 0 bases, leaving 7 bases not matched to a gene. The germline gives CDR1 MNHNY, CDR2 SVGAGI (reference sequence). DNA of the CDR3: TGTGCCAGCAGTTCCACTCTCGGGGGGAGCACAGATACGCAGTATTTT. Encoded protein: CASSSTLGGSTDTQYF.

The chain has TRBV30 and TRBJ1-2, with D possibly being TRBD1 (5 bases). From germline, CDR1 is GTSNPN and CDR2 SVGIG (reference sequence). The CDR3 covers 13 residues. V shed 8 bases and J shed 7 bases, with 20 bases lying between them. CDR3 sequence reads: CAVSRIGVGGYTF. The CDR3 nucleotides read TGTGCCGTTTCTCGGATAGGGGTGGGTGGCTACACCTTC.

The chain couples TRBV4-2 to TRBJ2-7; 10 bases fit TRBD2. The CDR3 covers 15 residues. From germline, CDR1 is LGHNA and CDR2 YNFKEQ. The ends lost 6 bases at V and 5 bases at J; junction bases unmatched: 10. DNA of the CDR3: TGTGCCAGCAGTCATCCAGCGGGAGGGCCCCACGAGCAGTACTTC. Residues: CASSHPAGGPHEQYF.

The chain uses TRBV4-1 and TRBJ2-7; possibly TRBD2 for D (6 bases). CDR3 length: 15 residues. Germline values: CDR1 MGHRA, CDR2 YSYEKL. Trimming left V 2 bases short and J 6 bases short, with 17 bases between. CDR3 sequence: CASSQSRLVLVEQYF. The CDR3 DNA reads TGCGCCAGCAGCCAATCAAGACTAGTCCTTGTCGAGCAGTACTTC.

The chain combines TRBV7-2 with TRBJ2-1, with D possibly matching TRBD2 (6 bases). V was shortened by 11 bases and J by 10 bases, with 21 bases between the two germline ends. CDR1 and CDR2 (germline): SGHTA, FQGNSA. The length of the CDR3 is 13 residues. The CDR3 nucleotides read TGTGCCGTTCGACGGGGGTACCTCGAGGAGCAGTTCTTC. It is translated as CAVRRGYLEEQFF.

This clone was observed a single time. This chain links TRBV19 with TRBJ2-5; TRBD2 aligns across 8 bases. CDR1 and CDR2 (germline): LNHDA, SQIVND (reference sequence). The CDR3 totals 14 residues. V was clipped by 1 base and J by 5 bases; unmatched bases: 3. The CDR3 region is CASSIGLARETQYF. The CDR3 DNA is TGTGCCAGTAGTATAGGACTAGCGAGGGAGACCCAGTACTTC.

The chain uses TRBV10-3 and TRBJ1-1; D is ambiguous. CDR1 is ENHRY and CDR2 is SYGVKD in the germline V gene. Trimming took off 0 bases at V and 6 bases at J, with 14 bases between the two ends. CDR3 length equals 15 residues. CDR3 sequence: CAISESRPGEAEAFF. The DNA of the CDR3 is TGTGCCATCAGTGAGTCGAGGCCGGGAGAAGCTGAAGCTTTCTTT.

The rearrangement links TRBV5-1 to TRBJ2-1, with 9 bases aligning to TRBD2. The V and J ends lost 5 bases and 7 bases, in that order; junction bases with no gene match: 16. Germline loops: CDR1 SGHRS, CDR2 YFSETQ. The CDR3 runs to 17 residues. The CDR3 DNA follows: TGCGCCAGCAGTCGGGGGGGAGCGGGGGGCCAGCATAATGAGCAGTTCTTC. This encodes CASSRGGAGGQHNEQFF.

The V gene is TRBV18, the J gene TRBJ1-1; D unresolved. The CDR3 length is 12 residues. CDR1 and CDR2 from the germline V gene are KGHSH and LQKENI. Trimming left V 5 bases short and J 1 base short, with 5 bases between. The CDR3 loop reads CASSGGNTEAFF. The CDR3 nucleotides read TGTGCCAGCTCAGGAGGGAACACTGAAGCTTTCTTT. The full variable domain, completed using reference TRBV18 and TRBJ1-1, is NAGVMQNPRHLVRRRGQEARLRCSPMKGHSHVYWYRQLPEEGLKFMVYLQKENIIDESGMPKERFSAEFPKEGPSILRIQQVVRGDSAAYFCASSGGNTEAFFGQGTRLTVV.

The chain is built from TRBV5-8 and TRBJ1-5; TRBD1 might be the D (5 bases). V dropped 3 bases and J dropped 13 bases, with 14 bases sitting between them. Germline V gene data show CDR1 as SGHTS and CDR2 as YDEGEE. This CDR3 has 12 residues. The CDR3 nucleotides read TGTGCCAGCAGCTCGTGGGACCGGGGGCAGCATTTT. As protein: CASSSWDRGQHF.

The rearrangement uses TRBV6-5 and TRBJ2-1, with TRBD1 matching 7 bases. After removal of 4 bases from V and 8 bases from J, the junction contained 11 bases not matched to a gene. Germline V gene data show CDR1 as MNHEY and CDR2 as SVGAGI. The CDR3 length is 15 residues. This chain's CDR3 is CASSSGTATLHEQFF. The CDR3 DNA is TGTGCCAGCAGTTCGGGGACAGCTACCCTCCATGAGCAGTTCTTC.

This clone turned up a few times. The V gene is TRBV5-1, the J gene TRBJ1-4; TRBD1 matches 8 bases. V lost 0 bases and J lost 8; bases outside the gene matches: 6. CDR3 length: 15 amino acids. Germline CDR1 reads SGHRS; CDR2 reads YFSETQ. The CDR3 protein is CASSLGDRFREKLFF. The CDR3 DNA reads TGCGCCAGCAGCTTGGGGGACAGGTTTAGGGAAAAACTGTTTTTT.